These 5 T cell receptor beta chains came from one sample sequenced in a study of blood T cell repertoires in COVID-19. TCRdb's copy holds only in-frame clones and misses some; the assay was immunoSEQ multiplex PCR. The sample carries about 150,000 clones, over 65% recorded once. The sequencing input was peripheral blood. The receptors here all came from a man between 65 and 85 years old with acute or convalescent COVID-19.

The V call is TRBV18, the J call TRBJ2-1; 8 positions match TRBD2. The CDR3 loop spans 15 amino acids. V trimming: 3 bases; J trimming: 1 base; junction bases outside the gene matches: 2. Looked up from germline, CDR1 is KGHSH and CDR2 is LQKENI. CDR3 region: CASSPREGSYNEQFF. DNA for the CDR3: TGTGCCAGCTCACCTCGGGAGGGGTCCTACAATGAGCAGTTCTTC.

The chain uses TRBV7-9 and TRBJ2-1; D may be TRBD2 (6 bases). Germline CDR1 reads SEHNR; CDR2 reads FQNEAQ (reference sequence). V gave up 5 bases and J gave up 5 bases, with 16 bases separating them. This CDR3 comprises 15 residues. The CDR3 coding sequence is TGTGCCAGCAGCCCACTCTGGGGGGAGGACAATGAGCAGTTCTTC. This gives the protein CASSPLWGEDNEQFF.

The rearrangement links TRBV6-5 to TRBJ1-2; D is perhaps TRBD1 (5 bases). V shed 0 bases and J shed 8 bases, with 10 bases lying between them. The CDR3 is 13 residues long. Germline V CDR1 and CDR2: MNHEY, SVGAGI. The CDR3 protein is CASSYSAGDGYTF. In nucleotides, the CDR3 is TGTGCCAGCAGTTACTCGGCGGGGGACGGCTACACCTTC.

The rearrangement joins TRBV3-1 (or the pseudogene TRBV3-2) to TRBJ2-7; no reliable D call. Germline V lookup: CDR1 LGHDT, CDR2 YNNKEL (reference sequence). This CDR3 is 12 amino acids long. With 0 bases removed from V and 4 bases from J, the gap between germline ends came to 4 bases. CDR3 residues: CASSQDSYEQYF. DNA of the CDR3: TGTGCCAGCAGCCAAGATAGTTACGAGCAGTACTTC.

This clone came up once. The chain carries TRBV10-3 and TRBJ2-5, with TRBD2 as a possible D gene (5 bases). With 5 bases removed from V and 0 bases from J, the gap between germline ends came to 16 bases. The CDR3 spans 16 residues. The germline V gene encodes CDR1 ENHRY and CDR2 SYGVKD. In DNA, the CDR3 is TGTGCCATCAGTTCGGGATTACGTACGAACCAAGAGACCCAGTACTTC. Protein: CAISSGLRTNQETQYF.